The 24 T cell receptor beta chains below come from one sample, sequenced in a study of blood T cell repertoires in COVID-19. Assay used: immunoSEQ multiplex PCR; TCRdb lists only in-frame clones, some missing. The sample holds 70,000 to 85,000 clones; around 80% are singletons and the top ten take 30% to 45%. Sequences were obtained from peripheral blood. These receptors were taken from a man older than 75 with active or convalescent COVID-19.

V is TRBV2 and J is TRBJ1-3; weak D call: TRBD1 (6 bases). V was pared by 6 bases and J by 0 bases, with 18 bases between. The CDR3 runs 17 residues. Germline V lookup: CDR1 SNHLY, CDR2 FYNNEI. CDR3 sequence reads: CASRRGVGGGSGNTIYF. The CDR3 DNA is TGTGCCAGCAGAAGAGGGGTAGGGGGTGGCTCTGGAAACACCATATATTTT.

The J gene is TRBJ2-1, the V gene TRBV30; D may be TRBD2 (6 bases). The CDR3 totals 15 residues. CDR1 GTSNPN and CDR2 SVGIG come from the germline V gene (reference sequence). Trimming shortened V by 0 bases and J by 0 bases, and 9 bases separated the two germline ends. CDR3 sequence (DNA): TGTGCCTGGAGTGTACTAGCAGTCTCCTACAATGAGCAGTTCTTC. As protein: CAWSVLAVSYNEQFF. The whole variable domain, filled in from reference TRBV30 and TRBJ2-1, reads SQTIHQWPATLVQPVGSPLSLECTVEGTSNPNLYWYRQAAGRGLQLLFYSVGIGQISSEVPQNLSASRPQDRQFILSSKKLLLSDSGFYLCAWSVLAVSYNEQFFGPGTRLTVL.

The chain employs TRBV7-2 and TRBJ2-5; TRBD2 matches 9 bases. The CDR3 is 14 residues long. The germline V gene has CDR1 SGHTA and CDR2 FQGNSA. After removal of 5 bases from V and 4 bases from J, the junction contained 5 bases not matched to a gene. The CDR3, as DNA: TGTGCCAGCAGCCCGCGGGGGGGCGGAGAGACCCAGTACTTC. This encodes CASSPRGGGETQYF.

This rearrangement joins TRBV7-2 to TRBJ1-2; the D is unclear. V shed 1 base and J shed 0 bases, with 15 bases lying between them. Germline-derived CDR1 and CDR2 are SGHTA and FQGNSA. The CDR3 runs 17 residues. The chain's CDR3 is CASSLGFLDGANYGYTF. CDR3 coding DNA: TGTGCCAGCAGCTTAGGATTCCTAGACGGAGCTAACTATGGCTACACCTTC.

This clone was observed a handful of times. The CDR3 coding sequence is TGTGCCAGCAGCCAACCCCTCGGGCGAGGGGGTACCTCCTACGAGCAGTACTTC. Protein sequence: CASSQPLGRGGTSYEQYF. The J gene is TRBJ2-7, the V gene TRBV3-1 (or the pseudogene TRBV3-2); a possible D gene is TRBD1 (6 bases). The CDR3 runs to 18 residues. Germline V gives CDR1 LGHDT, CDR2 YNNKEL (reference sequence). The germline V and J ends were trimmed by 2 bases and 0 bases, with 20 bases remaining between them.

This chain connects TRBV29-1 to TRBJ2-3; possibly TRBD2 for D (5 bases). This CDR3 is 10 amino acids long. The V end was cut by 5 bases, the J end by 5 bases, with 5 bases between. Germline V gene lookup returns CDR1 SQVTM and CDR2 ANQGSEA. CDR3: CSVRGDTQYF. The CDR3, as DNA: TGCAGCGTTCGGGGAGATACGCAGTATTTT.

This clone has only a few counts. The rearrangement uses TRBV19 and TRBJ1-5, with TRBD1 matching 10 bases. CDR1 and CDR2 (germline): LNHDA, SQIVND (reference sequence). J gave up 4 bases and V 3 bases, and 6 bases lay outside the gene matches. The CDR3 is 16 residues long. The CDR3: CASSIREGQGNQPQHF. The DNA of the CDR3 is TGTGCCAGTAGTATTCGCGAGGGACAGGGGAATCAGCCCCAGCATTTT.

The chain employs TRBV9 and TRBJ1-1; D uncertain. V shed 0 bases and J shed 6 bases, with 12 bases lying between them. The CDR3 has 14 residues. Germline V gene sequence: CDR1 SGDLS, CDR2 YYNGEE. The CDR3 region has the DNA TGTGCCAGCAGCGTAGCTGGGAGGGCCGCTGAAGCTTTCTTT. It codes for CASSVAGRAAEAFF.

This sequence joins TRBV24-1 and TRBJ2-3, with TRBD2 as a possible D gene (6 bases). The CDR3 contains 13 residues. V lost 9 bases and J 4 bases, leaving 13 bases between the germline ends. The germline CDR1 and CDR2 sequences are KGHDR and SFDVKD. CDR3 bases: TGTGCCACCTCCCTCGGGGGTTCAGATACGCAGTATTTT. It translates to CATSLGGSDTQYF.

The chain has TRBV7-2 and TRBJ2-4; the D is unclear. The ends were cut back, 2 bases at V and 3 bases at J, with 8 bases in the middle. This CDR3 is 14 amino acids long. Per germline, CDR1 SGHTA and CDR2 FQGNSA. The CDR3 bases are TGTGCCAGCAGCTTAAGAATTAGCAAAAACATTCAGTACTTC. Encoded protein: CASSLRISKNIQYF. Based on the CDR3 plus reference TRBV7-2 and TRBJ2-4, the full variable domain is GAGVSQSPSNKVTEKGKDVELRCDPISGHTALYWYRQSLGQGLEFLIYFQGNSAPDKSGLPSDRFSAERTGGSVSTLTIQRTQQEDSAVYLCASSLRISKNIQYFGAGTRLSVL.

CDR3 residues: CASSQEAGPGNQPQHF. CDR3 coding DNA: TGTGCCAGCAGCCAAGAAGCGGGGCCGGGCAATCAGCCCCAGCATTTT. The V gene is TRBV4-2, the J gene TRBJ1-5; perhaps TRBD1 as D (5 bases). V gave up 0 bases and J gave up 2 bases, with 11 bases separating them. The CDR3 spans 16 residues. Germline values: CDR1 LGHNA, CDR2 YNFKEQ.

This clone has more than one count but fewer than ten. The chain is built from TRBV30 and TRBJ1-5; perhaps TRBD1 as D (5 bases). V was cut by 7 bases and J by 0 bases, with 16 bases left in between. The CDR3 contains 15 residues. The germline CDR1 and CDR2 sequences are GTSNPN and SVGIG (reference sequence). In DNA, the CDR3 is TGTGCCTCCCGGGGGGAAGGTGATAGCAATCAGCCCCAGCATTTT. Translation gives CASRGEGDSNQPQHF.

This clone appeared once. The chain links TRBV5-5 to TRBJ2-1; D is unresolved. Trimming took off 4 bases at V and 10 bases at J, with 9 bases between the two ends. Germline values: CDR1 SGHKS, CDR2 YYEKEE (reference sequence). This CDR3 spans 11 amino acids. The CDR3 here is CASSPSQEQFF. CDR3 nucleotides: TGTGCCAGCAGCCCTAGTCAGGAGCAGTTCTTC.

This rearrangement joins TRBV28 to TRBJ2-6, with TRBD1 matching over 9 bases. The CDR3 has 15 residues. CDR1 MDHEN and CDR2 SYDVKM come from the germline V gene. V was clipped by 8 bases and J by 3 bases; unmatched bases: 5. CDR3 region: CASQTGGSGANVLTF. In nucleotides, the CDR3 is TGTGCCAGCCAAACAGGGGGCAGTGGGGCCAACGTCCTGACTTTC.

The J gene is TRBJ2-1, the V gene TRBV30; TRBD2 agrees at 9 bases. Trimming at V came to 2 bases and at J to 12 bases, leaving 17 bases not matched to a gene. The CDR3 sequence is 16 residues long. CDR1 is GTSNPN and CDR2 is SVGIG in the germline V gene (reference sequence). The CDR3 bases are TGTGCCTGGAGTAGGATGGGACTAGCCCCTCGATATGTGCAGTTCTTC. Translated: CAWSRMGLAPRYVQFF.

This clone was detected a few times. This sequence joins TRBV30 and TRBJ2-7, with 11 bases lining up with TRBD1. Germline assignment: CDR1 GTSNPN and CDR2 SVGIG (reference sequence). This CDR3 spans 13 amino acids. With 5 bases clipped from V and 6 bases from J, the junction kept 6 bases outside the gene matches. CDR3: CAWDGTGGGEQYF. The CDR3 DNA follows: TGTGCCTGGGACGGGACAGGGGGAGGCGAGCAGTACTTC.

The rearrangement links TRBV3-1 (or the pseudogene TRBV3-2) to TRBJ2-5; no firm D call. Per germline, CDR1 LGHDT and CDR2 YNNKEL (reference sequence). This CDR3 comprises 12 residues. With 5 bases removed from V and 7 bases from J, the gap between germline ends came to 11 bases. The chain's CDR3 is CASSYRALTQYF. DNA of the CDR3: TGTGCCAGCAGCTACAGAGCTTTGACCCAGTACTTC.

The chain has TRBV11-2 and TRBJ1-3; tentatively, D is TRBD1 (5 bases). Trimming cost V 5 bases and J 4 bases, with 9 bases left between them. The CDR3 runs to 13 residues. CDR1 is SGHAT and CDR2 is FQNNGV in the germline V gene. The CDR3 sequence: CASSIRTGNTIYF. CDR3 bases: TGTGCCAGCAGCATCAGGACAGGAAACACCATATATTTT.

The CDR3 is CASSQDAGLALTYNEQFF. DNA for the CDR3: TGCGCCAGCAGCCAAGATGCCGGACTAGCCCTTACCTACAATGAGCAGTTCTTC. The rearrangement links TRBV4-1 to TRBJ2-1; 8 nucleotides agree with TRBD2. Germline CDR1 is MGHRA and CDR2 is YSYEKL. There are 18 residues in the CDR3. V gave up 0 bases and J gave up 2 bases; unmatched junction bases: 9.

This chain connects TRBV7-8 to TRBJ1-6; D gene unclear. This CDR3 comprises 16 residues. The germline V and J ends were trimmed by 0 bases and 6 bases, with 12 bases remaining between them. Germline V lookup: CDR1 SGHVS, CDR2 FQNEAQ. The CDR3 spells CASSLAGFGFNSPLHF. CDR3 DNA sequence: TGTGCCAGCAGCTTAGCCGGTTTCGGGTTTAATTCACCCCTCCACTTT. The full variable domain, in which reference TRBV7-8 and TRBJ1-6 provide the parts outside the CDR3, is GAGVSQSPRYKVAKRGQDVALRCDPISGHVSLFWYQQALGQGPEFLTYFQNEAQLDKSGLPSDRFFAERPEGSVSTLKIQRTQQEDSAVYLCASSLAGFGFNSPLHFGNGTRLTVT.

The CDR3 region is CASSSNRASPLHF. As DNA, the CDR3 is TGTGCCAGCAGCTCTAACAGGGCTTCACCCCTCCACTTT. The chain links TRBV7-6 to TRBJ1-6; maybe TRBD1 (6 bases). CDR3 length: 13 amino acids. From germline, CDR1 is SGHVS and CDR2 FNYEAQ. V lost 4 bases and J lost 9, with 10 bases in between.

The V and J genes are TRBV7-3 and TRBJ2-2; possibly TRBD1 for D (6 bases). The CDR3 contains 15 residues. The V gene lost 2 bases and the J gene lost 1 base, with 8 bases spanning the gap. Germline V gives CDR1 SGHTA, CDR2 FQGTGA. The CDR3 DNA reads as TGTGCCAGCAGCTTACAGGGGAGGAACACCGGGGAGCTGTTTTTT. Encoded protein: CASSLQGRNTGELFF.

The chain couples TRBV30 to TRBJ2-1, with TRBD2 identical over 12 bases. In germline, CDR1 is GTSNPN, CDR2 SVGIG (reference sequence). The V and J ends lost 8 bases and 4 bases, in that order; junction bases with no gene match: 6. The CDR3 loop spans 14 amino acids. CDR3 amino acids: CAGILAGGYNEQFF. CDR3 DNA: TGTGCCGGAATCCTAGCGGGGGGGTACAATGAGCAGTTCTTC.

V is TRBV6-1 and J is TRBJ1-6, with D hard to call. The CDR3 runs to 15 residues. Germline lookup yields CDR1 MNHNS and CDR2 SASEGT. The V end lost 0 bases, the J end lost 4 bases, and 7 bases lay between the germline ends. The CDR3 nucleotides are TGTGCCAGCAGTGAAGCGCGCCCTTATAATTCACCCCTCCACTTT. Amino acids: CASSEARPYNSPLHF.